This TCR beta chain was obtained from a study of cytomegalovirus exposure and HLA in healthy donors. PCR employed 60 Vbeta and 13 Jbeta primers. The data were produced by immunoSEQ multiplex PCR, yet TCRdb's version contains in-frame clones alone and is incomplete. The sample lists 95,000 to 150,000 clones, roughly 66% occurring once. This clone was detected a few times. Its antigen is unidentified. Study-wide results and caveats: Most TCRs appeared rarely, but some public TCRs recurred in many donors.

This CDR3 is 16 amino acids long. Germline CDR1 reads LNHNV; CDR2 reads YYDKDF (reference sequence). V was pared by 0 bases and J by 0 bases, with 12 bases between. V gene TRBV15 combines with J gene TRBJ2-7, with D possibly being TRBD2 (5 bases). The sequence came from a man between 60 and 70 years old in good health and CMV-seropositive. The sample consisted of PBMCs. CDR3 coding DNA: TGTGCCACCAGCAGAGATCGATCGCTAGCCTCCTACGAGCAGTACTTC. Its protein product is CATSRDRSLASYEQYF.